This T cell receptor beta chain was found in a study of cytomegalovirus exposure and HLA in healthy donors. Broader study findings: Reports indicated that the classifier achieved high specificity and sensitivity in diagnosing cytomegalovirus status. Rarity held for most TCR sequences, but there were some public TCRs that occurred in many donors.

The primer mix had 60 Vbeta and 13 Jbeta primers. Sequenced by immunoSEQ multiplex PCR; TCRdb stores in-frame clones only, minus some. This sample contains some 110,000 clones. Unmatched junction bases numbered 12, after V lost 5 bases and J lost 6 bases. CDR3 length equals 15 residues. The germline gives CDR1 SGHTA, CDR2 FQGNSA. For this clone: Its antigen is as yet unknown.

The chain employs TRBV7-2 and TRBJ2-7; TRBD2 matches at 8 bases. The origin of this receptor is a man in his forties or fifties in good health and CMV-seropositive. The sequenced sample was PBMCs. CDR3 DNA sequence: TGTGCCAGCAGCACTTCGAATCCGGGGGGGGGCGAGCAGTACTTC. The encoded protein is CASSTSNPGGGEQYF. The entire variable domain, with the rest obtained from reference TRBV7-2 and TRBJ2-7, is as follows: GAGVSQSPSNKVTEKGKDVELRCDPISGHTALYWYRQSLGQGLEFLIYFQGNSAPDKSGLPSDRFSAERTGGSVSTLTIQRTQQEDSAVYLCASSTSNPGGGEQYFGPGTRLTVT.